A selection of T cell receptor beta chains follows, all from one sample in a study of cytomegalovirus exposure and HLA in healthy donors. Clones were sequenced by immunoSEQ multiplex PCR, and TCRdb holds only the in-frame ones, with some missing. This repertoire shows 84,000 or so clones, over 75% found once; its top ten account for roughly 2%. Sequenced input: PBMCs. The source is a boy between 10 and 17 years old in good health and CMV-seronegative. Both conserved end residues are trimmed from each CDR3.

TRBJ1-1 TRBV7-9 ASSLVRAWDTEAF
TRBJ2-3 TRBV10-2 ASSDKRGSTDTQY
TRBJ1-1 TRBV19 ASRRQSPNTEAF
TRBJ1-4 TRBV6-5 ASSYVAQGEKLF
TRBJ1-2 TRBV6-5 ASSTGRRLYSYT
TRBJ2-1 TRBV29-1 SVEGLAGGPLIDNEQF
TRBJ2-2 TRBV4-3 ASSQERQGALRVVTGELF
TRBJ2-4 TRBV28 ASSPGTGFYIQY
TRBJ1-5 TRBV30 AWSVRGGQPQH
TRBJ2-2 TRBV7-7 ASSPGGAGTGELF
TRBJ2-7 TRBV19 ASSPWGQGYEQY
TRBJ2-7 TRBV27 ASRNNSGIRYEQY
TRBJ1-1 TRBV28 ASRHLNTEAF
TRBJ1-2 TRBV30 AWRERAGATFYGYT
NA TRBV29-1 SVDGTGGYEQY
TRBJ2-3 TRBV19 ASSDDSGSTDTQY
TRBJ1-2 TRBV6-5 ASSYSIDMVGYGYT
TRBJ2-3 TRBV28 ASSRGSEGTDTQY
TRBJ1-4 TRBV25-1 ASSDRGTTNEKLF
TRBJ1-6 TRBV2 ASIFGGASSYNSPLH